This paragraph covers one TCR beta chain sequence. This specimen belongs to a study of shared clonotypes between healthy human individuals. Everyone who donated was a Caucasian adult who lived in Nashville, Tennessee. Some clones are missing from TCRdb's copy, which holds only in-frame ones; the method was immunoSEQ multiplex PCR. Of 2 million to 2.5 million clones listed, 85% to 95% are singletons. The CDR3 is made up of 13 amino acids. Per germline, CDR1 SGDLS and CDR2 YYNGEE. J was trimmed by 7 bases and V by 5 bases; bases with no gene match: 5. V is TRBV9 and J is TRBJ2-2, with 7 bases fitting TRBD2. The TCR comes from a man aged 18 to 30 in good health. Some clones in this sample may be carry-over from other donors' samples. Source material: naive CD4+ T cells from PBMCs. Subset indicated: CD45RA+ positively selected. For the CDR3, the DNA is TGTGCCAGCAGTTCCCGGGAGGACGGGGAGCTGTTTTTT. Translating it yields CASSSREDGELFF.